This T cell receptor (beta chain) was obtained from a study of prognosis after radiotherapy for stage I lung cancer. This clonotype was counted many times. What it recognizes is unknown. Trimming cost V 5 bases and J 4 bases, with 15 bases left between them. The CDR3 spans 14 residues. CDR1 is KGHSH, CDR2 LQKENI, per germline. Points from the study as a whole: Stereotactic body radiation therapy was followed by a fall in unique TCR clone counts, with a median of roughly 9,900 versus 7,200.

Two rounds of multiplex PCR amplified TCR beta CDR3 from genomic DNA. Initially, in first-round PCR, primers specific to each TRBV and TRBJ gene were used. During the second PCR round, universal primers were used. Each CDR3 protein is one row after TCRdb ran MiXCR on the multiplex PCR reads. The sample includes nearly 25,000 distinct CDR3 sequences, about 36% seen only once; the top ten take roughly two thirds. This sequence joins TRBV18 and TRBJ2-7; D ambiguous. The sequenced sample was PBMCs, obtained before or after stereotactic body radiation therapy (not recorded which). The clonotype originates from a donor of 50 years or more with non-small cell lung cancer. The CDR3 DNA follows: TGTGCCAGCTCAGCGCCGGATCGAATATACGAGCAGTACTTC. Translated: CASSAPDRIYEQYF. The full variable domain, with the rest looked up from reference TRBV18 and TRBJ2-7, is NAGVMQNPRHLVRRRGQEARLRCSPMKGHSHVYWYRQLPEEGLKFMVYLQKENIIDESGMPKERFSAEFPKEGPSILRIQQVVRGDSAAYFCASSAPDRIYEQYFGPGTRLTVT.